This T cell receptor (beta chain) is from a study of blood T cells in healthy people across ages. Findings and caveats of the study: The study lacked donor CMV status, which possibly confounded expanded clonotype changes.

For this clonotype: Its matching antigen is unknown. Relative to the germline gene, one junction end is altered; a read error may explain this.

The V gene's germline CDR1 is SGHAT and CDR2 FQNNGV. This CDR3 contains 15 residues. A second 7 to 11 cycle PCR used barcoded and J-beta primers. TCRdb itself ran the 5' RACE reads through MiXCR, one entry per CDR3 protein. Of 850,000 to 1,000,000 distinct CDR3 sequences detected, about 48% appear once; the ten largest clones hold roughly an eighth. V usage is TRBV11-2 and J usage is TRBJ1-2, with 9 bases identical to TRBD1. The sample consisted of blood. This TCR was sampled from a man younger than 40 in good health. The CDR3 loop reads CASSLETGGFYGNTF. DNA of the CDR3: TGTGCCAGCAGCTTGGAGACAGGGGGATTCTATGGCAACACCTTC.